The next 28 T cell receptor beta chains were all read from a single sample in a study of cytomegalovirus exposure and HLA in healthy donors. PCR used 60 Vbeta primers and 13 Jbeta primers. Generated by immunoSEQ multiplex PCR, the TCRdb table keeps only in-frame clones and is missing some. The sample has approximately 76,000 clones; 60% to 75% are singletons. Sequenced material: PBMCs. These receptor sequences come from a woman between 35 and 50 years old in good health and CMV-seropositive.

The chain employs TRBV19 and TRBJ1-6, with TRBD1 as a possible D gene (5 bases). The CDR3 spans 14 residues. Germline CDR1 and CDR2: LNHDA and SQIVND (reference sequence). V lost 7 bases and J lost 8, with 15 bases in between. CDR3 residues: CASTLRAGHSPLHF. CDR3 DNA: TGTGCCAGTACCCTCAGGGCAGGGCATTCACCCCTCCACTTT.

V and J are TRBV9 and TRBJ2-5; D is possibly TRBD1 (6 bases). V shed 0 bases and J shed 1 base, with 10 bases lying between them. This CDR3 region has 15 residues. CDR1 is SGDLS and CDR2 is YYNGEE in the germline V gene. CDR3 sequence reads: CASSVGTVSQETQYF. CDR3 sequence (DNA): TGTGCCAGCAGCGTAGGGACAGTGTCCCAAGAGACCCAGTACTTC. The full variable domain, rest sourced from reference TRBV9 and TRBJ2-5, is DSGVTQTPKHLITATGQRVTLRCSPRSGDLSVYWYQQSLDQGLQFLIQYYNGEERAKGNILERFSAQQFPDLHSELNLSSLELGDSALYFCASSVGTVSQETQYFGPGTRLLVL.

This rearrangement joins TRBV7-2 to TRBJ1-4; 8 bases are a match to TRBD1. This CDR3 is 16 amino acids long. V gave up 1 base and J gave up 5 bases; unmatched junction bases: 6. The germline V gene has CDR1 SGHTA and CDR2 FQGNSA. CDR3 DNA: TGTGCCAGCAGCTTAGGGCAGGGGGCCGCGAATGAAAAACTGTTTTTT. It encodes CASSLGQGAANEKLFF.

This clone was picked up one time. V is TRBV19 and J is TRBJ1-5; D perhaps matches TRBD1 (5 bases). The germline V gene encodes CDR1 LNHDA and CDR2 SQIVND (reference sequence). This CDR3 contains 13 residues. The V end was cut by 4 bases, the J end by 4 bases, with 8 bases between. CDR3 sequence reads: CASSKGPNQPQHF. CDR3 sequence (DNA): TGTGCCAGTAGTAAGGGGCCTAATCAGCCCCAGCATTTT.

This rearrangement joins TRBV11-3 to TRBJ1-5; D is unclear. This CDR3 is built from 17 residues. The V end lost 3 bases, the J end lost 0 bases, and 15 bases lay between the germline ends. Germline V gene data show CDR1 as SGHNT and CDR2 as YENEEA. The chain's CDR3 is CASSLVLVFYSNQPQHF. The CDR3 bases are TGTGCCAGCAGCTTGGTCCTAGTGTTTTATAGCAATCAGCCCCAGCATTTT.

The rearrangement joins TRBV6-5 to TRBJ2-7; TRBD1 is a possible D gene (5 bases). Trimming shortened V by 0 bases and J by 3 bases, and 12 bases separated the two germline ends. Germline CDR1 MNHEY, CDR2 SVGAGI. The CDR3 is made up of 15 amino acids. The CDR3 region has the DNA TGTGCCAGCAGTTACTCGCGACAGAATTACTACGAGCAGTACTTC. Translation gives CASSYSRQNYYEQYF.

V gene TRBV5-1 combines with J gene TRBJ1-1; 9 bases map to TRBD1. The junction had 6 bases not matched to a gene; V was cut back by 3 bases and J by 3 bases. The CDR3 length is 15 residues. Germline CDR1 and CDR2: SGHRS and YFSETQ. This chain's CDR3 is CASSSPDRGYTEAFF. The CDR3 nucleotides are TGCGCCAGCAGCTCGCCGGACAGGGGATACACTGAAGCTTTCTTT.

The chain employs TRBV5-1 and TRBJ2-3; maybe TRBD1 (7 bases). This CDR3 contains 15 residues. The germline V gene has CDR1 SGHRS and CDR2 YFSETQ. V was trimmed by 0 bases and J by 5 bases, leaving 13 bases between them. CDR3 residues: CASSLAPQGGDTQYF. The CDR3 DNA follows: TGCGCCAGCAGCTTGGCCCCCCAGGGGGGAGATACGCAGTATTTT.

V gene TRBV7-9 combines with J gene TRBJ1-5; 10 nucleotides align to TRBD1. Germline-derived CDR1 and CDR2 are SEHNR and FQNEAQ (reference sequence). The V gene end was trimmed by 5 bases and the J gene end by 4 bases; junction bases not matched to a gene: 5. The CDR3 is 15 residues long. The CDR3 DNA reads TGTGCCAGCAGCCGACAGGGGGCGAGGAATCAGCCCCAGCATTTT. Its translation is CASSRQGARNQPQHF. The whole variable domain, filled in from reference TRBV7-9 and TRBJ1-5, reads DTGVSQNPRHKITKRGQNVTFRCDPISEHNRLYWYRQTLGQGPEFLTYFQNEAQLEKSRLLSDRFSAERPKGSFSTLEIQRTEQGDSAMYLCASSRQGARNQPQHFGDGTRLSIL.

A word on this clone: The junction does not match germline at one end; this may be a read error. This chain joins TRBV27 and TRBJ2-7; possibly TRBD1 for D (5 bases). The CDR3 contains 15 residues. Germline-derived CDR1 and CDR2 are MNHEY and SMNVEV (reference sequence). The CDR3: CASSVSQGLEWEQYF. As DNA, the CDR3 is TGTGCCAGCAGTGTATCCCAGGGCCTGGAATGGGAGCAGTACTTC.

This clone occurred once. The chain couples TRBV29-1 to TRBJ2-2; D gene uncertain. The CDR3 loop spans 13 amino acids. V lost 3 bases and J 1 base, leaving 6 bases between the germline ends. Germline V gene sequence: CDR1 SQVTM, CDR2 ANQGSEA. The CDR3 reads CSVDLGNTGELFF. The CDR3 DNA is TGCAGCGTTGACCTAGGGAACACCGGGGAGCTGTTTTTT.

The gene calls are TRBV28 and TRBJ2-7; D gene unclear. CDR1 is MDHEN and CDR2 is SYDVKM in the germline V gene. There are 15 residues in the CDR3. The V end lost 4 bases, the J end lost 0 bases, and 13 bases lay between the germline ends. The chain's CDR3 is CASSSLGGRSYEQYF. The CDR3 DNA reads TGTGCCAGCAGTTCGCTTGGTGGCCGCTCCTACGAGCAGTACTTC. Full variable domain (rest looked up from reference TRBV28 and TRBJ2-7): DVKVTQSSRYLVKRTGEKVFLECVQDMDHENMFWYRQDPGLGLRLIYFSYDVKMKEKGDIPEGYSVSREKKERFSLILESASTNQTSMYLCASSSLGGRSYEQYFGPGTRLTVT.

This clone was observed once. CDR3: CASSPRRQVVETQYF. CDR3 DNA sequence: TGTGCCAGCAGCCCCCGACGACAGGTGGTGGAGACCCAGTACTTC. The chain carries TRBV7-9 and TRBJ2-5, with a weak D call TRBD1 (6 bases). The CDR3 is 15 amino acids. Trimming left V 5 bases short and J 5 bases short, with 18 bases between. Germline assignment: CDR1 SEHNR and CDR2 FQNEAQ (reference sequence).

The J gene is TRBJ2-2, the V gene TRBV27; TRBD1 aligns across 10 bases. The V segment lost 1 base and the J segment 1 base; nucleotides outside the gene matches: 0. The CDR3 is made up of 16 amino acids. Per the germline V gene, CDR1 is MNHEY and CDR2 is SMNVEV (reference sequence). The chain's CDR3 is CASSLWTGGNTGELFF. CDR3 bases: TGTGCCAGCAGTTTATGGACAGGGGGGAACACCGGGGAGCTGTTTTTT.

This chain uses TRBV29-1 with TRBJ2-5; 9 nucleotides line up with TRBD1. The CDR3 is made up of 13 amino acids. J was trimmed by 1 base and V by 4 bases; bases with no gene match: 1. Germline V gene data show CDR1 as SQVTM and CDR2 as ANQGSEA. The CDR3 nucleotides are TGCAGCGTTGGGGACAGGGCCCAAGAGACCCAGTACTTC. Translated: CSVGDRAQETQYF.

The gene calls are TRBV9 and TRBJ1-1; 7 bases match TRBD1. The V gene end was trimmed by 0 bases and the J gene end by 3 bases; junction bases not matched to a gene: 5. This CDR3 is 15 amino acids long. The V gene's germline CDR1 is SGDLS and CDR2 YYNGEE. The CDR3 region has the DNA TGTGCCAGCAGCGTAGGACAGGGCCGGGACACTGAAGCTTTCTTT. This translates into CASSVGQGRDTEAFF.

This CDR3 is CAISERGRQGDSNQPQHF. CDR3 nucleotide sequence: TGTGCCATCAGTGAGCGGGGGCGACAGGGGGATAGCAATCAGCCCCAGCATTTT. The J gene is TRBJ1-5, the V gene TRBV10-3, with TRBD1 matching over 9 bases. This CDR3 has 18 amino acids. V was clipped by 2 bases and J by 0 bases; unmatched bases: 8. Per the germline V gene, CDR1 is ENHRY and CDR2 is SYGVKD.

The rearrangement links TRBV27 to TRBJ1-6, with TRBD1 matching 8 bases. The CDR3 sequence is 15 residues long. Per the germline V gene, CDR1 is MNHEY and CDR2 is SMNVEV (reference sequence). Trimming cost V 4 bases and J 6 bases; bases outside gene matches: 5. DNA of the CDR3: TGTGCCAGCAGTTACCGGACAGGGACTAATTCACCCCTCCACTTT. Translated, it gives CASSYRTGTNSPLHF.

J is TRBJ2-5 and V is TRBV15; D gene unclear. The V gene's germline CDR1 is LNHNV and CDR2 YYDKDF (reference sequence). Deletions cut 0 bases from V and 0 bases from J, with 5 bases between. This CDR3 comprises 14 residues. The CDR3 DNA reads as TGTGCCACCAGCAGAGAGGGCTACCAAGAGACCCAGTACTTC. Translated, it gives CATSREGYQETQYF.

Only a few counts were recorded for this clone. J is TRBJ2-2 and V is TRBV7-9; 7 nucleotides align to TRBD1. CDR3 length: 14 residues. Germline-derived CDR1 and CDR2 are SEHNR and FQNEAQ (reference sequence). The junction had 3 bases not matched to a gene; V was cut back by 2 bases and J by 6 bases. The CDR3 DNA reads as TGTGCCAGCAGCTTAAGGGGGACAGCCGGGGAGCTGTTTTTT. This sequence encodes CASSLRGTAGELFF.

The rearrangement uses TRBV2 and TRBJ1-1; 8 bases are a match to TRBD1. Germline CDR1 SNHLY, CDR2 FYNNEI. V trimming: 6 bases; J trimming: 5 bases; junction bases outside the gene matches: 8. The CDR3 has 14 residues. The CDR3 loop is CASRRQGRETEAFF. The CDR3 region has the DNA TGTGCCAGCAGAAGACAGGGGAGGGAGACTGAAGCTTTCTTT.

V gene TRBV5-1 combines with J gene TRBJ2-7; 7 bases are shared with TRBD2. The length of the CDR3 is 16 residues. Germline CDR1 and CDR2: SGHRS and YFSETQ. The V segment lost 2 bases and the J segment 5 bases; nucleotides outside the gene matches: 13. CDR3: CASSLPRLADADEQYF. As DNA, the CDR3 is TGCGCCAGCAGCTTACCGCGGCTAGCGGACGCGGACGAGCAGTACTTC.

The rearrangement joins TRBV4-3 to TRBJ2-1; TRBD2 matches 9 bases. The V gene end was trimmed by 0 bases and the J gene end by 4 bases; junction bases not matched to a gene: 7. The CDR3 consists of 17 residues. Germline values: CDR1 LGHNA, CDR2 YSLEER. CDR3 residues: CASSQDGSGSPYNEQFF. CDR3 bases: TGCGCCAGCAGCCAAGATGGTAGCGGGAGCCCGTACAATGAGCAGTTCTTC.

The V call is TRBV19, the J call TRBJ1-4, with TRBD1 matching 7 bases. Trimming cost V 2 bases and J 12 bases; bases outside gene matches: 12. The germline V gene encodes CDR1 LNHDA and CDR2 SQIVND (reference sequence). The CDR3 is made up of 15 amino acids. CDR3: CASSIPQGSYFQLFF. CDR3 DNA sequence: TGTGCCAGTAGTATACCACAGGGGTCTTATTTCCAACTGTTTTTT.

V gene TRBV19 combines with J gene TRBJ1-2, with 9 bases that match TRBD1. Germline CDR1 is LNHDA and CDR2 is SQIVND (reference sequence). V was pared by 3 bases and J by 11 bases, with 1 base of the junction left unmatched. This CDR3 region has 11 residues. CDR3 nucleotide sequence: TGTGCCAGTAGTATCGACAGGGGGTACACCTTC. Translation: CASSIDRGYTF. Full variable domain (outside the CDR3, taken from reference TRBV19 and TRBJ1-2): DGGITQSPKYLFRKEGQNVTLSCEQNLNHDAMYWYRQDPGQGLRLIYYSQIVNDFQKGDIAEGYSVSREKKESFPLTVTSAQKNPTAFYLCASSIDRGYTFGSGTRLTVV.

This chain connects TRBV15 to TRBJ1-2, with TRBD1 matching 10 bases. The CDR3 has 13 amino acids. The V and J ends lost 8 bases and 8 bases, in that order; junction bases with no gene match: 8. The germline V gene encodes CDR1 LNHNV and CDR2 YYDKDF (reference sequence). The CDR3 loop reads CATGTGESSGYTF. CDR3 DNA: TGTGCCACCGGGACAGGGGAAAGTAGCGGCTACACCTTC.

CDR3 protein: CAWSGGTYGYTF. CDR3 DNA: TGTGCCTGGAGTGGGGGGACTTATGGCTACACCTTC. The chain couples TRBV30 to TRBJ1-2; possible D gene TRBD1, 5 bases. This CDR3 spans 12 amino acids. Germline CDR1 and CDR2: GTSNPN and SVGIG (reference sequence). Trimming cost V 1 base and J 5 bases, with 8 bases left between them.

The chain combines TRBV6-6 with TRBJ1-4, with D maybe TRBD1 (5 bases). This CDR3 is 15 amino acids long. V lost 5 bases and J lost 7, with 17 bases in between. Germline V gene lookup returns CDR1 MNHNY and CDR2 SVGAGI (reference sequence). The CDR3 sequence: CASSTQVPGGEKLFF. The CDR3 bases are TGTGCCAGCAGTACACAGGTACCGGGAGGTGAAAAACTGTTTTTT.